This TCR beta chain was identified during a study of CD8 T cells in Susac syndrome. The germline gives CDR1 LNHDA, CDR2 SQIVND (reference sequence). This CDR3 comprises 12 residues. Between the trimmed V and J ends, which lost 3 bases and 8 bases, there was a span of 8 bases. TEMRA cells were enriched by FACS, while CD8+ and CD4+ T cells were obtained through a negative isolation that was performed magnetically. Roughly 0.45 to 1 ug RNA was reverse transcribed with random hexamers. TCR beta CDR3 was amplified by immunoSEQ multiplex PCR. This amplification extended across 54 Vbeta and 13 Jbeta segments. Each CDR3 protein is one row after TCRdb ran MiXCR on the immunoSEQ multiplex PCR reads. The repertoire has 160,000 or so distinct CDR3 sequences, roughly 95% of them found once; the top ten carry approximately 0.17%.

The receptor comes from a human donor with Susac syndrome. V gene TRBV19 combines with J gene TRBJ2-1; D uncertain. Material: CD4+ T cells from PBMCs. This CDR3 is CASSMWKDEQFF. DNA for the CDR3: TGTGCCAGTAGTATGTGGAAGGATGAGCAGTTCTTC.